This passage covers 21 T cell receptor beta chains from one sample sequenced in a study of shared clonotypes between healthy human individuals. Profiled with immunoSEQ multiplex PCR; TCRdb holds only in-frame clones, not every one. Of about 2 million clones in the sample, about 95% were seen once. Sequenced input: naive CD4+ T cells sorted from blood. Stated subset: CD45RA+ positively selected. Receptors originate from a man younger than 30 in good health.

To note about this clone: Since no conserved phenylalanine or tryptophan closes the CDR3, a read error is the likely cause. V usage is TRBV5-1 and J usage is TRBJ1-6; TRBD1 is a possible D gene (5 bases). V was trimmed by 1 base and J by 5 bases, leaving 10 bases between them. The CDR3 extends over 15 amino acids. CDR1 is SGHRS and CDR2 is YFSETQ in the germline V gene. The CDR3 region has the DNA TGCGCCAGCAGCTTGACAGGCTCAGATAATTCACCCCTCCACCTT. Translating gives CASSLTGSDNSPLHL.

This chain joins TRBV18 and TRBJ1-3, with D maybe TRBD1 (5 bases). The CDR3 covers 15 residues. Trimming took 3 bases from V and 7 from J, leaving 16 bases between them. CDR1 is KGHSH, CDR2 LQKENI, per germline. The CDR3 sequence is CASSPGTNGWNTIYF. The CDR3 DNA reads as TGTGCCAGCTCACCCGGGACGAATGGTTGGAACACCATATATTTT.

The chain joins TRBV18 to TRBJ2-3; D call uncertain. The CDR3 sequence is 13 residues long. V lost 6 bases, J lost 6 bases, and 13 bases lay in between. The germline CDR1 and CDR2 sequences are KGHSH and LQKENI. The CDR3 spells CASSLRDPDTQYF. The CDR3 region has the DNA TGTGCCAGCTCGCTAAGAGACCCGGATACGCAGTATTTT.

The V and J genes are TRBV18 and TRBJ2-5, with a possible D match to TRBD1 (5 bases). The germline V gene encodes CDR1 KGHSH and CDR2 LQKENI. CDR3 size: 16 residues. V was clipped by 1 base and J by 5 bases, with 17 bases between them. This chain's CDR3 is CASSPREFWQGETQYF. CDR3 DNA sequence: TGTGCCAGCTCACCACGGGAATTTTGGCAGGGCGAGACCCAGTACTTC.

This clone showed up just once. The chain is built from TRBV23-1 and TRBJ2-7, with TRBD2 matching over 12 bases. TRBV23-1 is designated an ORF whose function remains uncertain. This CDR3 is built from 16 residues. The ends lost 11 bases at V and 7 bases at J; junction bases unmatched: 18. CDR3 nucleotide sequence: TGCGCCCACAGGCTAGCGGGAGGGCCTAGGTTAGGGGAGCAGTACTTC. It encodes CAHRLAGGPRLGEQYF.

This clone is a singleton in its sample. The chain joins TRBV28 to TRBJ1-2, with 9 positions matching TRBD1. After removal of 3 bases from V and 5 bases from J, the junction contained 7 bases not matched to a gene. Germline CDR1 reads MDHEN; CDR2 reads SYDVKM. The CDR3 spans 15 residues. The CDR3 coding sequence is TGTGCCAGCAGTTTCCGACAGGGGGTACGATATGGCTACACCTTC. Protein: CASSFRQGVRYGYTF.

The chain uses TRBV4-3 and TRBJ1-4, with TRBD1 identical over 9 bases. Trimming removed 4 bases from V and 6 bases from J; junction bases left unmatched: 9. The CDR3 extends over 16 amino acids. CDR1 and CDR2 from the germline V gene are LGHNA and YSLEER. CDR3 coding DNA: TGCGCCAGCAGCCGAGAATACAGGGGGCGCGATGAAAAACTGTTTTTT. Protein sequence: CASSREYRGRDEKLFF.

The chain is built from TRBV6-5 and TRBJ2-1; D call uncertain. The CDR3 consists of 15 residues. The ends were cut back, 2 bases at V and 2 bases at J, with 10 bases in the middle. Per germline, CDR1 MNHEY and CDR2 SVGAGI. The CDR3 DNA reads TGTGCCAGCAGTTACCTGGACCGAGCCTACAATGAGCAGTTCTTC. This gives the protein CASSYLDRAYNEQFF.

There are a few counts of this clone. The rearrangement uses TRBV18 and TRBJ1-5, with TRBD1 as a possible D gene (5 bases). The CDR3 is made up of 16 amino acids. V was cut by 1 base and J by 1 base, with 11 bases left in between. Looked up from germline, CDR1 is KGHSH and CDR2 is LQKENI. The CDR3 DNA is TGTGCCAGCTCACCACGTGAGGGGAACAGCAATCAGCCCCAGCATTTT. Protein product: CASSPREGNSNQPQHF. The full variable domain, with the rest looked up from reference TRBV18 and TRBJ1-5, is NAGVMQNPRHLVRRRGQEARLRCSPMKGHSHVYWYRQLPEEGLKFMVYLQKENIIDESGMPKERFSAEFPKEGPSILRIQQVVRGDSAAYFCASSPREGNSNQPQHFGDGTRLSIL.

This chain uses TRBV7-9 with TRBJ2-1, with D perhaps TRBD1 or TRBD2 (5 bases each). V dropped 1 base and J dropped 9 bases, with 7 bases sitting between them. The CDR3 spans 12 residues. The germline gives CDR1 SEHNR, CDR2 FQNEAQ (reference sequence). The CDR3: CASSLGGGEQFF. The CDR3 DNA is TGTGCCAGCAGCTTAGGTGGGGGTGAGCAGTTCTTC.

The gene calls are TRBV7-9 and TRBJ2-3, with D perhaps TRBD1 (5 bases). CDR1 is SEHNR and CDR2 is FQNEAQ in the germline V gene (reference sequence). This CDR3 has 14 residues. V lost 5 bases and J 2 bases, leaving 11 bases between the germline ends. The CDR3 DNA is TGTGCCAGCAGCGCAGACAGACACACAGATACGCAGTATTTT. Translated: CASSADRHTDTQYF. The variable domain in full, completed from reference TRBV7-9 and TRBJ2-3, reads DTGVSQNPRHKITKRGQNVTFRCDPISEHNRLYWYRQTLGQGPEFLTYFQNEAQLEKSRLLSDRFSAERPKGSFSTLEIQRTEQGDSAMYLCASSADRHTDTQYFGPGTRLTVL.

As for this clone: This sample includes further DNA sequences coding for the same CDR3. For the CDR3, the DNA is TGTGCCAGCTCACCGATCGTAGGTACTGAAGCTTTCTTT. It is translated as CASSPIVGTEAFF. The V gene is TRBV18, the J gene TRBJ1-1; D gene unclear. The CDR3 has 13 amino acids. The germline gives CDR1 KGHSH, CDR2 LQKENI. V was pared by 3 bases and J by 5 bases, with 10 bases between.

The CDR3 sequence is CASSEISDIFSYEQYF. CDR3 in DNA: TGTGCCAGCAGTGAAATCTCGGATATTTTCTCCTACGAGCAGTACTTC. The V and J genes are TRBV6-4 and TRBJ2-7; D gene unclear. The germline V gene encodes CDR1 MRHNA and CDR2 SNTAGT. The CDR3 runs to 16 residues. Trimming pared 3 bases from V and 0 bases from J, leaving 15 bases between.

The chain recombines TRBV28 with TRBJ2-1; D call uncertain. CDR3 length: 14 residues. Germline V lookup: CDR1 MDHEN, CDR2 SYDVKM. Trimming stripped 6 bases from V and 2 bases from J, with 11 bases between. Here the CDR3 reads CASSGRIPYNEQFF. In DNA, the CDR3 is TGTGCCAGCAGCGGTCGGATACCCTACAATGAGCAGTTCTTC.

The V call is TRBV6-1, the J call TRBJ2-3; no clear D. The CDR3 is made up of 14 amino acids. Trimming stripped 6 bases from V and 6 bases from J, with 16 bases between. Germline CDR1 is MNHNS and CDR2 is SASEGT. Here the CDR3 DNA reads TGTGCCAGCAGCGAAACAAATCATTGGGATACGCAGTATTTT. This sequence encodes CASSETNHWDTQYF.

The chain links TRBV19 to TRBJ1-1; D ambiguous. Germline CDR1 is LNHDA and CDR2 is SQIVND (reference sequence). The CDR3 loop spans 13 amino acids. With 6 bases removed from V and 3 bases from J, the gap between germline ends came to 11 bases. In DNA form, the CDR3 reads TGTGCCAGTAGCAATACACAAGACACTGAAGCTTTCTTT. Translation gives CASSNTQDTEAFF.

The chain has TRBV30 and TRBJ1-1; D unclear. The CDR3 runs 13 residues. V lost 3 bases and J lost 4, with 12 bases in between. Germline CDR1 GTSNPN, CDR2 SVGIG (reference sequence). The CDR3 DNA sequence: TGTGCCTGGAGAGTAACCGAGGGCACTGAAGCTTTCTTT. Translated: CAWRVTEGTEAFF.

This clone was detected only once. The same CDR3 is also encoded by other DNA sequences in this sample. The V call is TRBV6-1, the J call TRBJ1-2, with 8 nucleotides matching TRBD1. The germline gives CDR1 MNHNS, CDR2 SASEGT. V lost 0 bases to trimming and J lost 5 bases; unmatched junction nucleotides: 5. The CDR3 totals 15 residues. This chain's CDR3 is CASSEAGTGSYGYTF. For the CDR3, the DNA is TGTGCCAGCAGTGAAGCCGGGACAGGCAGTTATGGCTACACCTTC.

The J gene is TRBJ2-7, the V gene TRBV4-2, with D tentatively TRBD2 (6 bases). The V gene lost 4 bases and the J gene lost 4 bases, with 14 bases spanning the gap. This CDR3 comprises 14 residues. Germline V gene data show CDR1 as LGHNA and CDR2 as YNFKEQ. The CDR3 bases are TGTGCCAGCAGCCGAGACGCCGGGGGATACGAGCAGTACTTC. It encodes CASSRDAGGYEQYF.

As for this clone: The same CDR3 also results from other DNA sequences found in this sample. This chain links TRBV10-2 with TRBJ2-5; possible D gene TRBD2, 5 bases. Trimming pared 5 bases from V and 1 base from J, leaving 11 bases between. CDR3 length: 14 amino acids. Germline-derived CDR1 and CDR2 are WSHSY and SAAADI. CDR3 sequence reads: CASSRGSLQETQYF. CDR3 sequence (DNA): TGCGCCAGCAGTCGAGGGAGCCTCCAAGAGACCCAGTACTTC.

V is TRBV13 and J is TRBJ1-5, with a tentative D call TRBD1 (5 bases). Trimming pared 0 bases from V and 5 bases from J, leaving 8 bases between. The CDR3 covers 14 residues. In germline, CDR1 is PRHDT, CDR2 FYEKMQ (reference sequence). DNA of the CDR3: TGTGCCAGCAGCTTAGGGGGGCTGGATCAGCCCCAGCATTTT. It specifies CASSLGGLDQPQHF.